A single sample is the source of the 22 T cell receptor beta chains below, sequenced in a study of blood T cell repertoires in COVID-19. Clones were read by immunoSEQ multiplex PCR, and TCRdb kept only the in-frame ones, dropping some. The sample carries 90,000 to 120,000 clones, 90% to 95% recorded once. Sequences were obtained from peripheral blood. These receptors originate from a woman aged 25 to 39 with acute or convalescent COVID-19.

The chain couples TRBV18 to TRBJ2-5, with D uncertain. The V gene's germline CDR1 is KGHSH and CDR2 LQKENI. The CDR3 consists of 16 residues. With 3 bases removed from V and 4 bases from J, the gap between germline ends came to 18 bases. The CDR3 nucleotides are TGTGCCAGCTCACCCCAAGATACCACGTACGGAGAGACCCAGTACTTC. The encoded protein is CASSPQDTTYGETQYF. Full variable domain (outside the CDR3, taken from reference TRBV18 and TRBJ2-5): NAGVMQNPRHLVRRRGQEARLRCSPMKGHSHVYWYRQLPEEGLKFMVYLQKENIIDESGMPKERFSAEFPKEGPSILRIQQVVRGDSAAYFCASSPQDTTYGETQYFGPGTRLLVL.

The V and J genes are TRBV7-2 and TRBJ1-6, with a tentative D call TRBD1 (5 bases). From germline, CDR1 is SGHTA and CDR2 FQGNSA. Trimming left V 2 bases short and J 6 bases short, with 11 bases between. This CDR3 region has 15 residues. The CDR3 nucleotides are TGTGCCAGCAGCTTAAGTAAGACAGTTAATTCACCCCTCCACTTT. This encodes CASSLSKTVNSPLHF.

CDR3 nucleotide sequence: TGTGCCAGCAGTTACGGAGCGGGGAGCCCCTACGAGCAGTACTTC. This sequence encodes CASSYGAGSPYEQYF. The chain recombines TRBV6-2 or TRBV6-3 with TRBJ2-7; 7 nucleotides agree with TRBD2. The V gene's germline CDR1 is MNHEY and CDR2 SVGEGT. Trimming at V came to 2 bases and at J to 2 bases, leaving 6 bases not matched to a gene. This CDR3 spans 15 amino acids.

The count of this clone is one. V usage is TRBV29-1 and J usage is TRBJ2-7, with D tentatively TRBD2 (5 bases). CDR3 length: 12 amino acids. Germline V gives CDR1 SQVTM, CDR2 ANQGSEA. V lost 7 bases to trimming and J lost 9 bases, with 19 bases between them. CDR3 residues: CSAADFSYLQYF. DNA of the CDR3: TGCAGCGCTGCGGACTTCTCTTACCTGCAGTACTTC.

V is TRBV19 and J is TRBJ1-2; 9 bases match TRBD1. Germline lookup yields CDR1 LNHDA and CDR2 SQIVND (reference sequence). This CDR3 is 14 amino acids long. Trimming cost V 6 bases and J 6 bases; bases outside gene matches: 8. The CDR3 sequence is CASSLTGGGNGYTF. As DNA, the CDR3 is TGTGCCAGTAGCCTGACAGGGGGAGGGAATGGCTACACCTTC.

The chain employs TRBV5-6 and TRBJ1-1, with D perhaps matching TRBD1 (6 bases). This CDR3 spans 16 amino acids. Trimming stripped 3 bases from V and 5 bases from J, with 20 bases between. Germline V CDR1 and CDR2: SGHDT, YYEEEE. CDR3 coding DNA: TGTGCCAGCAGCTCCTCAGGGGCCGGGAGGGGGACTGAAGCTTTCTTT. This sequence encodes CASSSSGAGRGTEAFF.

This clone occurred once. V is TRBV6-6 and J is TRBJ2-7; a weak D match, TRBD1 (5 bases). Germline loops: CDR1 MNHNY, CDR2 SVGAGI (reference sequence). V gave up 3 bases and J gave up 1 base, with 16 bases separating them. The CDR3 spans 16 residues. This CDR3 reads CASSYPPDSSSYEQYF. The CDR3 DNA is TGTGCCAGCAGTTATCCCCCCGACAGTTCATCCTACGAGCAGTACTTC.

This chain connects TRBV7-8 to TRBJ1-1; D not resolved. Germline V lookup: CDR1 SGHVS, CDR2 FQNEAQ. V lost 5 bases to trimming and J lost 5 bases, with 15 bases between them. CDR3 length equals 14 residues. In DNA form, the CDR3 reads TGTGCCAGCAGCCACCCCGGGGAAAGTACTGAAGCTTTCTTT. Amino acid sequence: CASSHPGESTEAFF.

The chain combines TRBV28 with TRBJ2-2, with TRBD2 matching 9 bases. This CDR3 contains 17 residues. Trimming took 6 bases from V and 0 from J; bases not matched to a gene: 8. The germline V gene has CDR1 MDHEN and CDR2 SYDVKM. Here the CDR3 reads CASSLGLAPPNTGELFF. The CDR3 DNA is TGTGCCAGCAGCCTTGGACTAGCGCCACCGAACACCGGGGAGCTGTTTTTT. Drawing the rest from reference TRBV28 and TRBJ2-2, the complete variable domain is DVKVTQSSRYLVKRTGEKVFLECVQDMDHENMFWYRQDPGLGLRLIYFSYDVKMKEKGDIPEGYSVSREKKERFSLILESASTNQTSMYLCASSLGLAPPNTGELFFGEGSRLTVL.

V usage is TRBV21-1 and J usage is TRBJ2-7; the listed D gene, TRBD2, was not tested against the DNA. TRBV21-1 is recorded as a pseudogene. The CDR3 has 13 residues. This CDR3 reads CASSGRGIYEQYF. The DNA of the CDR3 is TGTGCCAGCAGCGGCAGAGGGATCTACGAGCAGTACTTC.

This clone was observed a single time. The V gene is TRBV7-8, the J gene TRBJ1-2; 7 nucleotides agree with TRBD1. V gave up 5 bases and J gave up 1 base; unmatched junction bases: 10. In germline, CDR1 is SGHVS, CDR2 FQNEAQ. The length of the CDR3 is 16 residues. The CDR3 sequence is CASSRARDRVNYGYTF. In nucleotides, the CDR3 is TGTGCCAGCAGCCGAGCCCGGGACAGAGTTAACTATGGCTACACCTTC.

This chain uses TRBV4-3 with TRBJ2-1; TRBD2 agrees at 9 bases. Germline loops: CDR1 LGHNA, CDR2 YSLEER. Losses at the gene ends were 1 base for V and 9 bases for J; bases not matched to a gene: 10. The CDR3 extends over 16 amino acids. The CDR3: CASSQAELAGAGEQFF. The CDR3 nucleotides read TGCGCCAGCAGCCAAGCAGAATTAGCGGGAGCCGGTGAGCAGTTCTTC.

The chain has TRBV30 and TRBJ2-1; tentative D call: TRBD1 (6 bases). Trimming stripped 3 bases from V and 12 bases from J, with 18 bases between. This CDR3 is built from 13 residues. Germline CDR1 is GTSNPN and CDR2 is SVGIG (reference sequence). The CDR3 is CAWRIPQGLGQFF. CDR3 bases: TGTGCCTGGAGGATTCCTCAGGGGTTAGGGCAGTTCTTC.

This clone was found once. The chain combines TRBV7-2 with TRBJ2-7; unclear D gene. The CDR3 is 14 amino acids. V shed 1 base and J shed 0 bases, with 7 bases lying between them. The germline V gene has CDR1 SGHTA and CDR2 FQGNSA. This CDR3 is CASSLVTVSYEQYF. For the CDR3, the DNA is TGTGCCAGCAGCTTAGTTACAGTCTCCTACGAGCAGTACTTC.

CDR3 DNA: TGTGCCAGCAGCGGACAGATTAGCACAGATACGCAGTATTTT. Translating gives CASSGQISTDTQYF. The V call is TRBV9, the J call TRBJ2-3; TRBD1 might be the D (5 bases). CDR1 and CDR2 from the germline V gene are SGDLS and YYNGEE. Trimming stripped 3 bases from V and 0 bases from J, with 8 bases between. This CDR3 comprises 14 residues.

This chain links TRBV4-2 with TRBJ1-1; TRBD1 matches 8 bases. V shed 6 bases, J shed 1 base, and the junction held 10 bases outside the gene matches. In germline, CDR1 is LGHNA, CDR2 YNFKEQ. The CDR3 covers 16 residues. The CDR3 here is CASRQGGGSQNTEAFF. CDR3 coding DNA: TGTGCCAGCAGACAGGGGGGCGGGTCCCAGAACACTGAAGCTTTCTTT.

This chain connects TRBV10-1 to TRBJ2-5; the match to TRBD2 covers 7 bases. Germline loops: CDR1 WNHNN, CDR2 SYGVQD (reference sequence). This CDR3 is built from 15 residues. Trimming removed 4 bases from V and 5 bases from J; junction bases left unmatched: 10. The CDR3 reads CASSVDSGPSETQYF. CDR3 DNA sequence: TGCGCCAGCAGTGTGGATAGCGGGCCCTCGGAGACCCAGTACTTC.

This chain links TRBV28 with TRBJ1-2; D might be TRBD1 (5 bases). Germline V gives CDR1 MDHEN, CDR2 SYDVKM. The length of the CDR3 is 17 residues. Trimming stripped 8 bases from V and 3 bases from J, with 25 bases between. In DNA, the CDR3 is TGTGCCAGCTCTCCTCGGGGGGTAGAGCGCACCCACTATGGCTACACCTTC. Its translation is CASSPRGVERTHYGYTF.

The chain recombines TRBV9 with TRBJ1-2, with D uncertain. V gave up 0 bases and J gave up 1 base, with 13 bases separating them. The V gene's germline CDR1 is SGDLS and CDR2 YYNGEE. The CDR3 consists of 16 residues. The CDR3 protein is CASSVGLSPVNYGYTF. The CDR3 nucleotides read TGTGCCAGCAGCGTAGGCCTTAGCCCCGTTAACTATGGCTACACCTTC.

This clone has a single count. The chain carries TRBV5-4 and TRBJ1-5, with D maybe TRBD1 (5 bases). Trimming stripped 0 bases from V and 4 bases from J, with 11 bases between. Germline CDR1 and CDR2: SGHNT and YYREEE (reference sequence). This CDR3 has 15 residues. The CDR3 sequence: CASSLVPGSNQPQHF. In DNA, the CDR3 is TGTGCCAGCAGCTTGGTGCCAGGGTCTAATCAGCCCCAGCATTTT.

This sequence joins TRBV9 and TRBJ2-3, with 7 bases that match TRBD1. The germline V gene has CDR1 SGDLS and CDR2 YYNGEE. The junction had 6 bases not matched to a gene; V was cut back by 1 base and J by 4 bases. The CDR3 is 15 amino acids. CDR3 loop: CASSVFGQAPDTQYF. Here the CDR3 DNA reads TGTGCCAGCAGCGTATTTGGACAGGCCCCAGATACGCAGTATTTT. The variable domain in full, completed from reference TRBV9 and TRBJ2-3, reads DSGVTQTPKHLITATGQRVTLRCSPRSGDLSVYWYQQSLDQGLQFLIQYYNGEERAKGNILERFSAQQFPDLHSELNLSSLELGDSALYFCASSVFGQAPDTQYFGPGTRLTVL.

This clone was recorded a few times. This sequence joins TRBV15 and TRBJ1-5, with unresolved D. V was clipped by 0 bases and J by 3 bases, with 15 bases between them. The CDR3 covers 17 residues. CDR1 and CDR2 (germline): LNHNV, YYDKDF (reference sequence). The CDR3 is CATSRDFRVAHNQPQHF. CDR3 DNA: TGTGCCACCAGCAGAGATTTTAGAGTAGCGCACAATCAGCCCCAGCATTTT.